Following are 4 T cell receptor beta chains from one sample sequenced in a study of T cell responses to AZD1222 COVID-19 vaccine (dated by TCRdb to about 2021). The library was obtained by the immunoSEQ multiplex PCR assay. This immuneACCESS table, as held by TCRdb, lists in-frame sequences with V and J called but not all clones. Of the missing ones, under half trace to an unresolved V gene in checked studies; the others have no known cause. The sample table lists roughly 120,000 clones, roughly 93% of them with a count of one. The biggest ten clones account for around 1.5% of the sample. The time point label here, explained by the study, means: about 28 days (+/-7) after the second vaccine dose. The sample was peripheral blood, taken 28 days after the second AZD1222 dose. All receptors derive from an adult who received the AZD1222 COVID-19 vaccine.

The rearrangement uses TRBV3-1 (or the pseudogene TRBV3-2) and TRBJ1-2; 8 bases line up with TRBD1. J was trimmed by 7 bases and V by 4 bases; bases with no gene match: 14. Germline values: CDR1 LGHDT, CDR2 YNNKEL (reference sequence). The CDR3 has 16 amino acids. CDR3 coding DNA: TGTGCCAGCAGCCCGAGCCGACAGGGGTGGACTCGTGGCTACACCTTC. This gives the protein CASSPSRQGWTRGYTF.

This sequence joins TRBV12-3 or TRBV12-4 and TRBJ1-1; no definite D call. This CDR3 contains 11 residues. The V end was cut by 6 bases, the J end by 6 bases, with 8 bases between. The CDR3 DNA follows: TGTGCCAGCAGGTCGTTCGCTGAAGCTTTCTTT. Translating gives CASRSFAEAFF.

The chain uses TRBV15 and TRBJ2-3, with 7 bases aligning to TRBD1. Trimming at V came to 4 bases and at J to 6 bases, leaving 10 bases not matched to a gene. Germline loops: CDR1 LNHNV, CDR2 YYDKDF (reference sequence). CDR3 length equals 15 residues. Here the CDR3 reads CATSTGTALADTQYF. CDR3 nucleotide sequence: TGTGCCACCAGCACCGGGACAGCTCTCGCCGATACGCAGTATTTT.

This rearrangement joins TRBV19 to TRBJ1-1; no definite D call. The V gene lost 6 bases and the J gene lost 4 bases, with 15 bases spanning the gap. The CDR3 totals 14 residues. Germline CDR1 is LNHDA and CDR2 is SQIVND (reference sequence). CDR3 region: CASRMLGGRTEAFF. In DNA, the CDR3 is TGTGCCAGTAGAATGCTGGGCGGCCGCACTGAAGCTTTCTTT.